This entry is about one T cell receptor beta chain. The sample comes from a study of blood T cell repertoires in COVID-19. Study-wide background: Specimens from acute and convalescent COVID-19 originated in the United States, Italy and Spain. In each case, the material was cDNA or gDNA derived from T cells, B-cell-depleted T cells, or PBMCs.

In the original processing: Estimates of nucleated cell counts were drawn from the amplification of reference gene primers. The table came from immunoSEQ multiplex PCR; TCRdb's copy has only in-frame clones and leaves some out. V and J calls and clone size are given by that table; D and trimming were obtained from the DNA. This table has 250,000 or so clones, around nine tenths appearing once. The sample consisted of peripheral blood. This TCR came from a woman in her forties who had recovered from COVID-19.

CDR3 bases: TGCGCCAGCAGCTTGGGTATGAACACCGGGGAGCTGTTTTTT. Protein product: CASSLGMNTGELFF. The V and J genes are TRBV5-1 and TRBJ2-2; unclear D gene. The length of the CDR3 is 14 residues. In germline, CDR1 is SGHRS, CDR2 YFSETQ. V lost 0 bases and J 1 base, leaving 4 bases between the germline ends.